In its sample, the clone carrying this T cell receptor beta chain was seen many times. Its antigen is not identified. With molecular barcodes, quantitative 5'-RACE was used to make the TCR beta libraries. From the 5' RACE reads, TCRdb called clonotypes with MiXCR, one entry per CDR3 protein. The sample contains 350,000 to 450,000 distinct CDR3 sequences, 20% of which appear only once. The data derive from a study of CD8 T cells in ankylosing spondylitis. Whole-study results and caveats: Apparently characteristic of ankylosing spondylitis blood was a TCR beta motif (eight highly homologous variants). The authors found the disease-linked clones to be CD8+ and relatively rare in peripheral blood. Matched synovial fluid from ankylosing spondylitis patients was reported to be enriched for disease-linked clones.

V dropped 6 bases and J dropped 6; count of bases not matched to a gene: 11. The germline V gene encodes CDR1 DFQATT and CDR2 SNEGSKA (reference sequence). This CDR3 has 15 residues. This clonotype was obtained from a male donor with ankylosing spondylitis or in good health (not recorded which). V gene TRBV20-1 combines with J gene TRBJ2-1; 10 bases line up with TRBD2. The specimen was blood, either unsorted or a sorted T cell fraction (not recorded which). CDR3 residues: CSAAEVVAGGNEQFF. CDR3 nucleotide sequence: TGCAGTGCCGCCGAGGTGGTAGCGGGGGGCAATGAGCAGTTCTTC.